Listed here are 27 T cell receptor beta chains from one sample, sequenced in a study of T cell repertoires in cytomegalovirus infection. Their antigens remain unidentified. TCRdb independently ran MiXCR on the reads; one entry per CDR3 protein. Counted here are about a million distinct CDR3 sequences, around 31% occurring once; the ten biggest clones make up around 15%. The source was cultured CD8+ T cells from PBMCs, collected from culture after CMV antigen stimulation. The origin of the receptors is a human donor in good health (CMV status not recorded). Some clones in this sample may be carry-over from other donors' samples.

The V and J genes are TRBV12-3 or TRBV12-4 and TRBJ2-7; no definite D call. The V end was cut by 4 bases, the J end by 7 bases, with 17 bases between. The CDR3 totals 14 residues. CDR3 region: CASSSLHHHPEQYV. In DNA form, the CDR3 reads TGTGCCAGCAGTTCCCTACACCATCACCCGGAGCAGTACGTC.

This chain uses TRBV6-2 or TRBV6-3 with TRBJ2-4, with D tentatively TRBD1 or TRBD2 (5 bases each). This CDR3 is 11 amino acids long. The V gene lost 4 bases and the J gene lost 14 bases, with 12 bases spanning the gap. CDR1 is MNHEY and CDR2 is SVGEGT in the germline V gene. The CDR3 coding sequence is TGTGCCAGCAGTTTGGGACCCGAGGAGTACTTC. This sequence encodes CASSLGPEEYF.

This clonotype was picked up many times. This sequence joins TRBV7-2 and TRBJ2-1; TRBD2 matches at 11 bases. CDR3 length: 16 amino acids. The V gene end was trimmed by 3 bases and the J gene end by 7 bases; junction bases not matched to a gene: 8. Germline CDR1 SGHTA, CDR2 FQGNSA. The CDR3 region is CASSLSSGGSDNEQFF. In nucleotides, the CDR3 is TGTGCCAGCAGCTTGTCTAGCGGGGGGTCAGATAATGAGCAGTTCTTC.

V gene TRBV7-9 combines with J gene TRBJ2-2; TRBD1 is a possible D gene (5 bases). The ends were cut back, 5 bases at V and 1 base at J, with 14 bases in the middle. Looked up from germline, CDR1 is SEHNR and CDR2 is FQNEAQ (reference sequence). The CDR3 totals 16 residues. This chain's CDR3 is CASSPKQDMNTGELFF. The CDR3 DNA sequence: TGTGCCAGCAGCCCTAAGCAGGACATGAACACCGGGGAGCTGTTTTTT.

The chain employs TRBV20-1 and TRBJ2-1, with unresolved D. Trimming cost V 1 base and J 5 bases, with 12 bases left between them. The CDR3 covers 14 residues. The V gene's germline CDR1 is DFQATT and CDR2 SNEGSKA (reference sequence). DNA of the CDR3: TGCAGTGCTAGAGGGGCGGCCAATGACAATGAGCAGTTCTTC. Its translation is CSARGAANDNEQFF.

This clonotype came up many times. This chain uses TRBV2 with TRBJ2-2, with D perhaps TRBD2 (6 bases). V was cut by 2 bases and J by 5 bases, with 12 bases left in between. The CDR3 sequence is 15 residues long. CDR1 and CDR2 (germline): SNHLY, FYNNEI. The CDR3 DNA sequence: TGTGCCAGCAGTGAATTGGCGGGAAGTACCGGGGAGCTGTTTTTT. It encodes CASSELAGSTGELFF.

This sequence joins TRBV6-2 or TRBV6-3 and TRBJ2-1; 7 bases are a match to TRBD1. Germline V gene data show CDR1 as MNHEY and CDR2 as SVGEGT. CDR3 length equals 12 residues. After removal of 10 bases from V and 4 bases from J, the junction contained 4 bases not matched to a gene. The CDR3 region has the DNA TGTGCCACCGGGGACAGATACAATGAGCAGTTCTTC. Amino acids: CATGDRYNEQFF.

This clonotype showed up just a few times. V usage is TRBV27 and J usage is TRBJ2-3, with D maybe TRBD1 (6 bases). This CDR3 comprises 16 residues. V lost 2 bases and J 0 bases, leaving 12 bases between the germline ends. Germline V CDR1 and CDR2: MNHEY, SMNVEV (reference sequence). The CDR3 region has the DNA TGTGCCAGCAGTTTAGTAGGGCAGGGGAGCACAGATACGCAGTATTTT. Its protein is CASSLVGQGSTDTQYF.

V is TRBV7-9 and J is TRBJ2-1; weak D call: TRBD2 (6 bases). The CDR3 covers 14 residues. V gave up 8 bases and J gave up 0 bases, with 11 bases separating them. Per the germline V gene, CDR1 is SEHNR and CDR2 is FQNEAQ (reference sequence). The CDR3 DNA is TGTGCCAGCGGGGGGTCGAGCTCCTACAATGAGCAGTTCTTC. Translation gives CASGGSSSYNEQFF. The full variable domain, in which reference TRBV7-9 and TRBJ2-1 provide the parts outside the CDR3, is DTGVSQNPRHKITKRGQNVTFRCDPISEHNRLYWYRQTLGQGPEFLTYFQNEAQLEKSRLLSDRFSAERPKGSFSTLEIQRTEQGDSAMYLCASGGSSSYNEQFFGPGTRLTVL.

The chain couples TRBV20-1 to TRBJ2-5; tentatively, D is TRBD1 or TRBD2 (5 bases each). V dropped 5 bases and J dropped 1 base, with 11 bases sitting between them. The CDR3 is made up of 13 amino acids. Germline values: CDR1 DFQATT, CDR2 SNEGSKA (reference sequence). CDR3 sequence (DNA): TGCAGTGCTGCTGGGACGCCCCAAGAGACCCAGTACTTC. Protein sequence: CSAAGTPQETQYF.

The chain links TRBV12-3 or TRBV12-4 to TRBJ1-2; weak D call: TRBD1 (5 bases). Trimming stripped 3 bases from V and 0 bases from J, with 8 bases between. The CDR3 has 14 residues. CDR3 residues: CASSFEGTNYGYTF. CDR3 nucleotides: TGTGCCAGCAGTTTCGAGGGGACTAACTATGGCTACACCTTC.

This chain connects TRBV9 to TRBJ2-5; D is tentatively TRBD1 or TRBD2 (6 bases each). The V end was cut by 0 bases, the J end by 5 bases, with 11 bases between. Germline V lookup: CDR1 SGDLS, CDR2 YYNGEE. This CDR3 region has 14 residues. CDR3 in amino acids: CASSVGRGRETQYF. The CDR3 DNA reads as TGTGCCAGCAGCGTAGGACGGGGGCGTGAGACCCAGTACTTC.

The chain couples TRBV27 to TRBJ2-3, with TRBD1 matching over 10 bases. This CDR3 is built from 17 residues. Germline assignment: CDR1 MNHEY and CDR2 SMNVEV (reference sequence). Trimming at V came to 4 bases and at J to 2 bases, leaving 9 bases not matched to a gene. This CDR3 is CASSSDTGTGVTDTQYF. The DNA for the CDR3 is TGTGCCAGCAGTTCCGACACCGGGACAGGGGTCACAGATACGCAGTATTTT.

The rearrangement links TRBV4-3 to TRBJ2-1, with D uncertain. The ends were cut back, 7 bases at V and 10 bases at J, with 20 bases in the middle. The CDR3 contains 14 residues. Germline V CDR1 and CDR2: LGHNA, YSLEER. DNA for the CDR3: TGCGCCAGCACCAAAGATGGAAAGGTGGTAGAGCAGTTCTTC. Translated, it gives CASTKDGKVVEQFF.

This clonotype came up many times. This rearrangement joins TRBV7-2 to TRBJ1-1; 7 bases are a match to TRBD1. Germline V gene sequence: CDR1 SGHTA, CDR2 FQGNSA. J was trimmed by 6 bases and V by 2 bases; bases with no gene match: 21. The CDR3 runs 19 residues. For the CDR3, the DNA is TGTGCCAGCAGCTTATTATCCCACAACCCCCTGACAGGGTTCCCTGAAGCTTTCTTT. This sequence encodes CASSLLSHNPLTGFPEAFF.

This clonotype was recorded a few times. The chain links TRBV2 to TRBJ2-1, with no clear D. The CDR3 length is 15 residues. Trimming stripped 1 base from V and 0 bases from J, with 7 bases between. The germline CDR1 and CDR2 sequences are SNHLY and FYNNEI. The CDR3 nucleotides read TGTGCCAGCAGTGAAGGCCCTGGCTCCTACAATGAGCAGTTCTTC. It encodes CASSEGPGSYNEQFF.

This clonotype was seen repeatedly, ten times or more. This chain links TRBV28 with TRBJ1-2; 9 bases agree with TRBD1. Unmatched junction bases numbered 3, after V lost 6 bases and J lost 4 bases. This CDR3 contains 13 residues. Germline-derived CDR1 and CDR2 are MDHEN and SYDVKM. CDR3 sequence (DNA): TGTGCCAGCAGCGAACAGGGGGCCTATGGCTACACCTTC. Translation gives CASSEQGAYGYTF.

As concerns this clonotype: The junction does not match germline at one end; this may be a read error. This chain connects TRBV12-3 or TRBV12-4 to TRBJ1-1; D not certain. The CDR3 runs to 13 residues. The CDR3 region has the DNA TGTGCCAGCAGCGATACACCGAACACTGAAACTTTCTTT. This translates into CASSDTPNTETFF.

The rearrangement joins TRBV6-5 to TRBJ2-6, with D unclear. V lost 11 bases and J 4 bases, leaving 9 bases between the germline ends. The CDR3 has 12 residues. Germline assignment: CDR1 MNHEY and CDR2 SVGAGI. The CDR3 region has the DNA TGTGCCCCCAAGCCGGGGGCCAACGTCCTGACTTTC. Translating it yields CAPKPGANVLTF.

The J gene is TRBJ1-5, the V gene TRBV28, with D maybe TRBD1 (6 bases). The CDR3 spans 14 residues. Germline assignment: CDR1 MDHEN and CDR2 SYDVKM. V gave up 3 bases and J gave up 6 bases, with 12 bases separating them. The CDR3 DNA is TGTGCCAGCAGTTTGGGGGGGGGCAGTCAGCCCCAGCATTTT. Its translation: CASSLGGGSQPQHF.

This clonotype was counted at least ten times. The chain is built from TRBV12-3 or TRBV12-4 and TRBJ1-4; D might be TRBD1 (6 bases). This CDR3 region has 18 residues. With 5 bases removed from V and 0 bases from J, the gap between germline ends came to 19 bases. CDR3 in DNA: TGTGCCAGCAGTCCTCGACAGGCCATAGTTGCAACTAATGAAAAACTGTTTTTT. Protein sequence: CASSPRQAIVATNEKLFF.

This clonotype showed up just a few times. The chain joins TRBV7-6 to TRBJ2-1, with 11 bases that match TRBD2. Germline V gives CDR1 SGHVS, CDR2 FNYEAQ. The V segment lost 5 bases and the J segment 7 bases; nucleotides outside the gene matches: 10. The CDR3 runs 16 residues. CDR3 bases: TGTGCCAGCAGCCCAAGTAGCGGGGGGGCCCGGAATGAGCAGTTCTTC. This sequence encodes CASSPSSGGARNEQFF.

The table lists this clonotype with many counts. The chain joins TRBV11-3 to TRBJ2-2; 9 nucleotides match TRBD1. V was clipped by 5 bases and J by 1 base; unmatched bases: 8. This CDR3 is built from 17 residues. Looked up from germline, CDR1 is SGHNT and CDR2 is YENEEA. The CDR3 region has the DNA TGTGCCAGCAGCAGACCGGGACAGGGTATGAACACCGGGGAGCTGTTTTTT. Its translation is CASSRPGQGMNTGELFF.

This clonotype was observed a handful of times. CDR3 protein: CASGFYTEAFF. The DNA for the CDR3 is TGTGCTAGTGGTTTTTACACTGAAGCTTTCTTT. This chain links TRBV12-5 with TRBJ1-1, with D uncertain. CDR3 size: 11 residues. Trimming cost V 3 bases and J 3 bases, with 2 bases left between them. The V gene's germline CDR1 is LGHNT and CDR2 FRNRAP.

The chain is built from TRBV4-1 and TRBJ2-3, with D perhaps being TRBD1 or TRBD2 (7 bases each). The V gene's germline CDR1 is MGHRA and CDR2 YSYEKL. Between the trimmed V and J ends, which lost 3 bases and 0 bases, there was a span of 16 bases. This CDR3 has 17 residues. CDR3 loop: CASSQGRGGASTDTQYF. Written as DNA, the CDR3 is TGCGCCAGCAGCCAGGGCAGGGGGGGGGCTAGCACAGATACGCAGTATTTT.

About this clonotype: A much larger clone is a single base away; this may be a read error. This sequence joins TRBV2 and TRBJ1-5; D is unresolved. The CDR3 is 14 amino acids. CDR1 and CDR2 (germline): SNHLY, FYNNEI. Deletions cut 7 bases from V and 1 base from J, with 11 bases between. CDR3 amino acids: CASTGSMSNQPQHF. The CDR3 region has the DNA TGTGCCAGCACAGGATCAATGAGCAATCAGCCCCAGCATTTT.

CDR3 sequence: CASSQGLALSYEQYF. The CDR3 nucleotides are TGCGCCAGCAGCCAAGGACTAGCGCTATCCTACGAGCAGTACTTC. J is TRBJ2-7 and V is TRBV4-1; 8 positions match TRBD2. V gave up 1 base and J gave up 1 base; unmatched junction bases: 3. CDR1 is MGHRA, CDR2 YSYEKL, per germline. The CDR3 length is 15 residues.